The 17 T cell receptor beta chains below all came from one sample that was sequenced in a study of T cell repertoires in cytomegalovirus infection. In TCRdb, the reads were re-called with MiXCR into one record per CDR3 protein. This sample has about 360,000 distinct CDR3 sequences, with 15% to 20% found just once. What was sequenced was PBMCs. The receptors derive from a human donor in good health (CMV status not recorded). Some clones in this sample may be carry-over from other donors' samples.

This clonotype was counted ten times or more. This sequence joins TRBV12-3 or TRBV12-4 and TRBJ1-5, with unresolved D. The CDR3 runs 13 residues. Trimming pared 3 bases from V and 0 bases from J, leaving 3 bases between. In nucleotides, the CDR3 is TGTGCCAGCAGTTTCGGTAGCAATCAGCCCCAGCATTTT. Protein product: CASSFGSNQPQHF.

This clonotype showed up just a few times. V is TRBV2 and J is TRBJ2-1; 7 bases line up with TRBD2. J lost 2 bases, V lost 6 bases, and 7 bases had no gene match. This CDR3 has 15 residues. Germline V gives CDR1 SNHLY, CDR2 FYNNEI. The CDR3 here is CASSLLGGAYNEQFF. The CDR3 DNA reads TGTGCCAGCAGCCTCCTGGGGGGGGCCTACAATGAGCAGTTCTTC.

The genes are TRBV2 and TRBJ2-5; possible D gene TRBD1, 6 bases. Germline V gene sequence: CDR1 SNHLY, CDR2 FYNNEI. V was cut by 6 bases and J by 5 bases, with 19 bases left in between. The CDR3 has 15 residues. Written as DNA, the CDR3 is TGTGCCAGCAGACCTCAGGGACATCGTTCGGAGACCCAGTACTTC. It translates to CASRPQGHRSETQYF.

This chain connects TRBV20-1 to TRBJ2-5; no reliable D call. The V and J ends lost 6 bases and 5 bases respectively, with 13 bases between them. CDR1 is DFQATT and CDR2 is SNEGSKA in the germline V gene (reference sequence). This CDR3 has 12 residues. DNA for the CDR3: TGCAGTGCCCCGTGGAGACGGGAGACCCAGTACTTC. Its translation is CSAPWRRETQYF.

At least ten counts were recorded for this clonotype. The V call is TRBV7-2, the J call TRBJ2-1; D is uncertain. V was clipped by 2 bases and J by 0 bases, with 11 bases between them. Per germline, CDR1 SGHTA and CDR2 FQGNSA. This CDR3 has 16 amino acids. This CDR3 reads CASSLSPLGSYNEQFF. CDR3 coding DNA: TGTGCCAGCAGCTTAAGTCCCTTAGGCTCCTACAATGAGCAGTTCTTC.

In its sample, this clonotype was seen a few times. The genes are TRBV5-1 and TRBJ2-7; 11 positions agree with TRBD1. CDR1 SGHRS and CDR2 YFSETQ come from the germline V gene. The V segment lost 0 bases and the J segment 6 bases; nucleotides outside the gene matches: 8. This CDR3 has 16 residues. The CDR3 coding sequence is TGCGCCAGCAGCTTGGCCATGGGACAGGGGGACGGCGAGCAGTACTTC. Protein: CASSLAMGQGDGEQYF.

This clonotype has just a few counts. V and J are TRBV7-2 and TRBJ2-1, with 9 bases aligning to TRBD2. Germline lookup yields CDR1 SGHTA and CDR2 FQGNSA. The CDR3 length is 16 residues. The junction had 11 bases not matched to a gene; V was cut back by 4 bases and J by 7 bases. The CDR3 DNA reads TGTGCCAGCAGCTCCCCAAGCGGGGGGTGGGGGAATGAGCAGTTCTTC. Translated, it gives CASSSPSGGWGNEQFF. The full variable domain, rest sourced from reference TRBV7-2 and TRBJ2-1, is GAGVSQSPSNKVTEKGKDVELRCDPISGHTALYWYRQSLGQGLEFLIYFQGNSAPDKSGLPSDRFSAERTGGSVSTLTIQRTQQEDSAVYLCASSSPSGGWGNEQFFGPGTRLTVL.

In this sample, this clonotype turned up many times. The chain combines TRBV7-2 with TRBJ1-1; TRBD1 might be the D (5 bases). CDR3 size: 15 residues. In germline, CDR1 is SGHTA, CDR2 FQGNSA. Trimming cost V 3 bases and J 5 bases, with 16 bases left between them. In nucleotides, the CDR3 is TGTGCCAGCAGCTTCGTGAGTTCGGGACCTACTGAAGCTTTCTTT. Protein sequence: CASSFVSSGPTEAFF.

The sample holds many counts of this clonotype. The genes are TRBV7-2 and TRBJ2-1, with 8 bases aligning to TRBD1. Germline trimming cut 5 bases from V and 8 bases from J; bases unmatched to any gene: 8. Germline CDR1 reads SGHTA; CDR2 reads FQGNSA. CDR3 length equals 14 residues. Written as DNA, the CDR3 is TGTGCCAGCAGCCCCGCCGGGACAGGATATGAGCAGTTCTTC. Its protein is CASSPAGTGYEQFF. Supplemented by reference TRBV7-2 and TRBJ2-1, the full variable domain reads GAGVSQSPSNKVTEKGKDVELRCDPISGHTALYWYRQSLGQGLEFLIYFQGNSAPDKSGLPSDRFSAERTGGSVSTLTIQRTQQEDSAVYLCASSPAGTGYEQFFGPGTRLTVL.

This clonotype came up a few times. CDR3 loop: CASKDRGTEAFF. CDR3 bases: TGCGCCAGCAAAGACAGGGGGACTGAAGCTTTCTTT. The rearrangement links TRBV4-1 to TRBJ1-1, with 9 bases fitting TRBD1. After removal of 7 bases from V and 5 bases from J, the junction contained 2 bases not matched to a gene. The CDR3 length is 12 residues. The germline CDR1 and CDR2 sequences are MGHRA and YSYEKL.

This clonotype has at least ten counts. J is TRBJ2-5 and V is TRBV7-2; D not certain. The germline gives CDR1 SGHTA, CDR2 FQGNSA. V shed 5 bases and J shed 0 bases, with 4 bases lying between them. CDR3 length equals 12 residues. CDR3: CASSVYQETQYF. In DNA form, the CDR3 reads TGTGCCAGCAGCGTTTACCAAGAGACCCAGTACTTC.

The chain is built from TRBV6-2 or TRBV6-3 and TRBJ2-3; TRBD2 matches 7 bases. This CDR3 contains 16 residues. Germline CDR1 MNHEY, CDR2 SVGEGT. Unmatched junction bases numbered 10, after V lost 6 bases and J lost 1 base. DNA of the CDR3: TGTGCCAGCAGCCCCCTTCGCGGGAGAGGCACAGATACGCAGTATTTT. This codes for CASSPLRGRGTDTQYF.

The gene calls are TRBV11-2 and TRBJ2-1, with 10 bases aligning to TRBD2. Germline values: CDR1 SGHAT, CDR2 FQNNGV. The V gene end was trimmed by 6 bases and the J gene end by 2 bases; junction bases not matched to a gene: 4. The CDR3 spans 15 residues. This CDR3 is CASRTGTSAYNEQFF. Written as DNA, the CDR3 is TGTGCCAGCAGAACCGGGACTAGCGCCTACAATGAGCAGTTCTTC.

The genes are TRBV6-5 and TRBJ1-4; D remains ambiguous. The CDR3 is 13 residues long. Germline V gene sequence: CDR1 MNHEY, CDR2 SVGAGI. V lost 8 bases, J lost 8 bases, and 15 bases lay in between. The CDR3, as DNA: TGTGCCAGCCGTAGAGGAGGTGGAGAAAAACTGTTTTTT. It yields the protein CASRRGGGEKLFF.

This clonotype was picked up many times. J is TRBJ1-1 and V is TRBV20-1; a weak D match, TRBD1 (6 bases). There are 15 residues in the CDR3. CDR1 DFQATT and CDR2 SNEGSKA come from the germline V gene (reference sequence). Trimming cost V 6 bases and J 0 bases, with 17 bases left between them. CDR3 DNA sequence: TGCAGTGCCCTCCAAGGGGGGAGATTGAACACTGAAGCTTTCTTT. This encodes CSALQGGRLNTEAFF.

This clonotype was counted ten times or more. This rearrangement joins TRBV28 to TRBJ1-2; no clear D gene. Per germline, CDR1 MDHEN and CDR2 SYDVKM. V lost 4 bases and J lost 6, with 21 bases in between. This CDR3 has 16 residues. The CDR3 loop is CASSSNAWTPSNGYTF. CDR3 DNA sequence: TGTGCCAGCAGTTCCAATGCCTGGACGCCAAGCAATGGCTACACCTTC.

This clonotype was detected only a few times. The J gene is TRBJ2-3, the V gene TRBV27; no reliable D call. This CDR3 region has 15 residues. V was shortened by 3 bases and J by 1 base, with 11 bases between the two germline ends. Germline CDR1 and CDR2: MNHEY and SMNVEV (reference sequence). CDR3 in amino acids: CASSFSSLGTDTQYF. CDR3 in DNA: TGTGCCAGCAGTTTCAGCAGCCTTGGCACAGATACGCAGTATTTT.